Below are 18 T cell receptor beta chains sequenced from a single sample in a study of T-cell reconstitution after alpha-beta-depleted transplantation in children. This sample's TCRbeta library carried unique molecular identifier barcodes. From the PCR reads, TCRdb called clonotypes with MiXCR, one entry per CDR3 protein. The sample shows hundreds of thousands of distinct CDR3 sequences, 32% of them seen only once. The sample in question was PBMCs from the stem cell graft donor, obtained from the stem cell graft. The receptors here all came from a human donor who donated a stem cell graft to a child with aplastic anemia.

The chain has TRBV19 and TRBJ2-3, with D uncertain. Per the germline V gene, CDR1 is LNHDA and CDR2 is SQIVND (reference sequence). The V and J ends lost 3 bases and 5 bases respectively, with 6 bases between them. The CDR3 is made up of 12 amino acids. The CDR3 here is CASSIGRDTQYF. The DNA of the CDR3 is TGTGCCAGTAGTATTGGCAGAGATACGCAGTATTTT. The variable domain in full, with the rest retrieved from reference TRBV19 and TRBJ2-3, is DGGITQSPKYLFRKEGQNVTLSCEQNLNHDAMYWYRQDPGQGLRLIYYSQIVNDFQKGDIAEGYSVSREKKESFPLTVTSAQKNPTAFYLCASSIGRDTQYFGPGTRLTVL.

V gene TRBV30 combines with J gene TRBJ2-4; D is unresolved. Trimming took off 5 bases at V and 6 bases at J, with 20 bases between the two ends. CDR3 length equals 15 residues. Germline V gives CDR1 GTSNPN, CDR2 SVGIG (reference sequence). CDR3 DNA sequence: TGTGCCTGGGTGCACTTCGGACCCGAAAGAAACATTCAGTACTTC. Amino acids: CAWVHFGPERNIQYF.

This chain joins TRBV6-2 or TRBV6-3 and TRBJ2-3; 12 bases align to TRBD2. V lost 6 bases, J lost 0 bases, and 10 bases stayed unmatched. The germline V gene has CDR1 MNHEY and CDR2 SVGEGT. This CDR3 spans 18 amino acids. Here the CDR3 reads CASRNNRLAGASTDTQYF. The CDR3 DNA reads TGTGCCAGCAGAAACAACCGACTAGCGGGAGCTAGCACAGATACGCAGTATTTT.

The chain links TRBV28 to TRBJ2-1; TRBD2 aligns across 10 bases. Germline V gene data show CDR1 as MDHEN and CDR2 as SYDVKM. V shed 5 bases, J shed 6 bases, and the junction held 7 bases outside the gene matches. The CDR3 runs to 15 residues. CDR3 protein: CASSLLAGVFNEQFF. CDR3 DNA sequence: TGTGCCAGCAGTCTCCTAGCGGGAGTTTTCAATGAGCAGTTCTTC.

The chain links TRBV19 to TRBJ1-5; TRBD1 might be the D (5 bases). CDR1 and CDR2 (germline): LNHDA, SQIVND (reference sequence). The CDR3 is 15 amino acids. Trimming pared 3 bases from V and 0 bases from J, leaving 9 bases between. CDR3 nucleotides: TGTGCCAGTAGTATCCGCAGGGATAGCAATCAGCCCCAGCATTTT. Translating it yields CASSIRRDSNQPQHF.

A single count supports this clonotype. The chain employs TRBV11-2 and TRBJ2-6, with D possibly matching TRBD1 (5 bases). This CDR3 has 20 residues. V lost 5 bases to trimming and J lost 4 bases, with 27 bases between them. Germline CDR1 and CDR2: SGHAT and FQNNGV. The CDR3 DNA is TGTGCCAGCAGCCCCCTGGGGCTAGGGGTCGCACTCCTGGGGGCCAACGTCCTGACTTTC. It yields the protein CASSPLGLGVALLGANVLTF.

The chain is built from TRBV7-2 and TRBJ2-7; 8 bases align to TRBD2. Looked up from germline, CDR1 is SGHTA and CDR2 is FQGNSA. V dropped 5 bases and J dropped 5; count of bases not matched to a gene: 14. The CDR3 length is 16 residues. CDR3 protein: CASSPGRGGQVNEQYF. In DNA form, the CDR3 reads TGTGCCAGCAGCCCCGGGAGGGGAGGCCAAGTTAACGAGCAGTACTTC.

The V call is TRBV6-1, the J call TRBJ1-1; tentative D call: TRBD1 (6 bases). The ends were cut back, 6 bases at V and 2 bases at J, with 13 bases in the middle. The germline gives CDR1 MNHNS, CDR2 SASEGT. The CDR3 is 14 amino acids. DNA for the CDR3: TGTGCCAGCAGGCTGACAGGCACCAACACTGAAGCTTTCTTT. Translating it yields CASRLTGTNTEAFF.

The chain uses TRBV20-1 and TRBJ2-1; 7 nucleotides agree with TRBD2. The CDR3 length is 18 residues. The germline V gene has CDR1 DFQATT and CDR2 SNEGSKA (reference sequence). V lost 0 bases and J lost 8; bases outside the gene matches: 19. Here the CDR3 DNA reads TGCAGTGCTAGAGAGCTCCCTGGTAGCGGGCTTGATCTCGATGAGCAGTTCTTC. Translated, it gives CSARELPGSGLDLDEQFF.

This chain uses TRBV9 with TRBJ2-1; maybe TRBD2 (6 bases). Trimming pared 0 bases from V and 7 bases from J, leaving 11 bases between. Germline assignment: CDR1 SGDLS and CDR2 YYNGEE. This CDR3 region has 14 residues. CDR3 nucleotide sequence: TGTGCCAGCAGCGTAGACGGGGGAATAAATGAGCAGTTCTTC. Translating gives CASSVDGGINEQFF.

V and J are TRBV7-8 and TRBJ2-1, with 12 bases identical to TRBD2. The V and J ends lost 2 bases and 8 bases, in that order; junction bases with no gene match: 7. Germline values: CDR1 SGHVS, CDR2 FQNEAQ. CDR3 size: 16 residues. CDR3 nucleotide sequence: TGTGCCAGCAGCTTAAGCGCTAGCGGGAGGGCCGATGAGCAGTTCTTC. As protein: CASSLSASGRADEQFF.

This clonotype was seen once. This sequence joins TRBV2 and TRBJ2-7, with a possible D match to TRBD1 (6 bases). Trimming pared 0 bases from V and 9 bases from J, leaving 27 bases between. The germline V gene encodes CDR1 SNHLY and CDR2 FYNNEI. The CDR3 loop spans 18 amino acids. CDR3 residues: CASSEALGAGDLLRRQYF. The CDR3 region has the DNA TGTGCCAGCAGTGAAGCGCTTGGGGCAGGGGATTTACTACGTAGGCAGTACTTC.

The chain carries TRBV29-1 and TRBJ2-2, with TRBD1 as a possible D gene (6 bases). This CDR3 is 13 amino acids long. V lost 4 bases and J lost 6, with 12 bases in between. Germline V gene sequence: CDR1 SQVTM, CDR2 ANQGSEA. As DNA, the CDR3 is TGCAGCGTTGTCCCAGGGGACGCCGGGGAGCTGTTTTTT. It is translated as CSVVPGDAGELFF.

This clonotype was seen a single time. The chain carries TRBV25-1 and TRBJ1-3; 9 bases are a match to TRBD1. The CDR3 loop spans 16 amino acids. The germline gives CDR1 MGHDK, CDR2 SYGVNS. V trimming: 6 bases; J trimming: 2 bases; junction bases outside the gene matches: 8. CDR3 coding DNA: TGTGCCAGCAGCAGGGACAGGGCTACAGCTGGAAACACCATATATTTT. Encoded protein: CASSRDRATAGNTIYF.

This clonotype was detected only a few times. This chain's CDR3 is CSVDSGYTF. The CDR3 DNA reads TGCAGCGTTGACTCTGGCTACACCTTC. J is TRBJ1-2 and V is TRBV29-1; unclear D gene. The CDR3 covers 9 residues. V was cut by 3 bases and J by 7 bases, with 3 bases left in between. Germline-derived CDR1 and CDR2 are SQVTM and ANQGSEA.

The CDR3 protein is CASSPGWNEKLFF. The CDR3 DNA reads as TGTGCCAGCAGTCCCGGGTGGAATGAAAAACTGTTTTTT. The chain couples TRBV27 to TRBJ1-4; D call uncertain. Germline V gene sequence: CDR1 MNHEY, CDR2 SMNVEV (reference sequence). This CDR3 is 13 amino acids long. The V and J ends lost 5 bases and 5 bases respectively, with 9 bases between them.

The rearrangement uses TRBV20-1 and TRBJ2-3; 13 bases line up with TRBD2. The CDR3 consists of 16 residues. V gave up 3 bases and J gave up 3 bases; unmatched junction bases: 6. Germline V lookup: CDR1 DFQATT, CDR2 SNEGSKA (reference sequence). The CDR3, as DNA: TGCAGTGCTAGTGATTGGACTAGCGGGAGTACAGATACGCAGTATTTT. Translated: CSASDWTSGSTDTQYF.

The V gene is TRBV13, the J gene TRBJ2-1, with TRBD2 identical over 10 bases. CDR1 PRHDT and CDR2 FYEKMQ come from the germline V gene (reference sequence). V lost 6 bases to trimming and J lost 7 bases; unmatched junction nucleotides: 12. The CDR3 spans 16 residues. CDR3 amino acids: CASSQSAGGLVNEQFF. The CDR3 DNA sequence: TGTGCCAGCAGTCAGTCAGCGGGAGGGTTAGTGAATGAGCAGTTCTTC.